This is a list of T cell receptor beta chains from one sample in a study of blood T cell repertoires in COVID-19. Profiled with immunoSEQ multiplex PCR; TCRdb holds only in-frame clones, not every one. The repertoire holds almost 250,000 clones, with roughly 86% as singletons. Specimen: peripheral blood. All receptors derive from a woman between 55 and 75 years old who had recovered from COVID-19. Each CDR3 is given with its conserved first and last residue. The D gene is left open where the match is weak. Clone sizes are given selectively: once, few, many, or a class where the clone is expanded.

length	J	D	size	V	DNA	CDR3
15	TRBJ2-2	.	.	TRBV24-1	TGTGCCATAAACCGGGACAACGTAGGGACCGGGGAGCTGTTTTTT	CAINRDNVGTGELFF
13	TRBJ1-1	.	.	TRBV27	TGTGCCAGCAGTTTATTCAGAAACACTGAAGCTTTCTTT	CASSLFRNTEAFF
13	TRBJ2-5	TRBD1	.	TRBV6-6	TGTGCCAGCAAGGACAGGGGGAGAGAGACCCAGTACTTC	CASKDRGRETQYF
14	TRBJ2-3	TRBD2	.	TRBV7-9	TGTGCCAGCAGCTCCCTGAGGGGTAGCGGGGCGCAGTATTTT	CASSSLRGSGAQYF
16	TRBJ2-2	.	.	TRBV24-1	TGTGCCACCAGTGATTTGCTTAGCGAGTACACCGGGGAGCTGTTTTTT	CATSDLLSEYTGELFF
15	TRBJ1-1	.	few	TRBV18	TGTGCCAGCTCACCACCTGGACAAAGCCCCTATGAAGCTTTCTTT	CASSPPGQSPYEAFF
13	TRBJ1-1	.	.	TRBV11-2	TGTGCCAGCAGCTTAGATGCTTGGACAGTAGGATTCTTT	CASSLDAWTVGFF
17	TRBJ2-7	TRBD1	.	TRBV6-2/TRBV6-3	TGTGCCAGCAGTTACACGTACTCCGCGGACAGGGGTCACGAGCAGTACTTC	CASSYTYSADRGHEQYF
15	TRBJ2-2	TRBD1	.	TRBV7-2	TGTGCCAGCAGCCTTAGACAGGGAAGTGCCGGGGAGCTGTTTTTT	CASSLRQGSAGELFF
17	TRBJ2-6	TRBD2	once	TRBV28	TGTGCCAGCAGTTCGGGACTAGCGGGGTCCGGGGCCAACGTCCTGACTTTC	CASSSGLAGSGANVLTF
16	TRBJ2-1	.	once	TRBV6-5	TGTGCCAGCAGTTACTCGAAATGGGCACCCGGCGATGAGCAGTTCTTC	CASSYSKWAPGDEQFF
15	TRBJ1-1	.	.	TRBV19	TGTGCCAGTACCCTAACAGGGATTTATGACACTGAAGCTTTCTTT	CASTLTGIYDTEAFF
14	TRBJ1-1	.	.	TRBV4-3	TGCGCCAGCAGCCAAATCGGTAGGAACACTGAAGCTTTCTTT	CASSQIGRNTEAFF
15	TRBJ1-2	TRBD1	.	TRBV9	TGTGCCAGCAGCGCCGGAGGGACAGGGGACTATGGCTACACCTTC	CASSAGGTGDYGYTF
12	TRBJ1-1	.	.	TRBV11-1	TGTGCCAGCACCATTTTAGAGACTGAAGCTTTCTTT	CASTILETEAFF
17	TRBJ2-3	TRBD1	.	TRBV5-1	TGCGCCAGCAGCTTGGTGGGGGCAGGGGGCGCGGGAGATACGCAGTATTTT	CASSLVGAGGAGDTQYF
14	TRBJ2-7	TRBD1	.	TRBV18	TGTGCCAGCTCGAGGACAGGGGGCATCTACGAGCAGTACTTC	CASSRTGGIYEQYF